This is a list of T cell receptor beta chains from one sample in a study of molecular identifiers for immune sequencing clone quantification. Via MiXCR, TCRdb re-called the PCR reads, giving one row per CDR3 protein. The profile shows roughly 630,000 distinct CDR3 sequences, around 25% of them singletons. Sequencing was done on a sample of naive CD8+ T cells from blood, with Jurkat cell RNA spiked in. These TCRs come from a human donor in good health. Some libraries in this study had Jurkat cell RNA spiked in. CDR3s leave out the opening cysteine and the closing phenylalanine or tryptophan. The order of the fields is V gene, J gene, D gene, CDR3 protein. A D gene is named only where the DNA matches it firmly.

TRBV10-3,TRBJ1-1,-,AISESLVNTEAF
TRBV28,TRBJ1-2,-,ASSLSPVGFT
TRBV25-1,TRBJ2-3,TRBD2,ASSEYSGVDTQY
TRBV28,TRBJ2-5,-,ASSGTEKETQY
TRBV29-1,TRBJ2-7,-,SAEGQDYEQY
TRBV4-3,TRBJ1-1,-,ASSQERAGLGPEAF
TRBV24-1,TRBJ2-5,-,ATSDVGQVGETQY
TRBV6-2/TRBV6-3,TRBJ2-7,-,ASSCLGAPSYEQY
TRBV27,TRBJ2-3,-,ASSPPRAWGADTQY
TRBV27,TRBJ1-5,-,ASSLWAGNQPQH
TRBV4-3,TRBJ2-7,-,ASSQDIGRTYEQY
TRBV7-9,TRBJ1-5,-,DSSFQGLGGNQPQH
TRBV6-2/TRBV6-3,TRBJ2-3,-,ASSHTFTDTQY
TRBV12-3/TRBV12-4,TRBJ1-2,-,ASRFSQAVFPYGYT
TRBV7-9,TRBJ2-6,-,ASSTSSGANVLT
TRBV28,TRBJ2-3,-,ASSGGREIGTDTQY
TRBV4-1,TRBJ2-3,TRBD2,ASSLSGGAGDTQY
TRBV2,TRBJ2-7,TRBD2,ASSRLAFEYEQY
TRBV20-1,TRBJ2-1,-,SARTSYEQF
TRBV6-6,TRBJ2-3,-,ASSYEISWDTQY
TRBV4-1,TRBJ1-5,-,ASSRQENQPQH
TRBV6-5,TRBJ2-5,TRBD1,ASSNDRGELETQY
TRBV7-9,TRBJ2-2,-,ASSLFEGGVSTGELF
TRBV15,TRBJ2-3,TRBD2,ATDPGLSTDTQY
TRBV20-1,TRBJ2-7,-,SAREPKAAYEQY
TRBV20-1,TRBJ2-7,TRBD1,SARTGGQTGLYEQY
TRBV14,TRBJ2-3,-,ASSQEDPAVFTDTQY
TRBV19,TRBJ2-5,-,ASSIGGAYQETQY
TRBV7-8,TRBJ2-2,-,ASSFHMAGELF
TRBV10-3,TRBJ2-3,TRBD2,AIRPGTSGYSTDTQY
TRBV19,TRBJ2-7,TRBD1,ASSIGDRVSEEQY
TRBV30,TRBJ1-1,TRBD1,AWNLPGQWPEAF
TRBV19,TRBJ2-1,-,ASSTGLNEQF
TRBV4-3,TRBJ2-7,TRBD2,ASSHGLARATYEQY
TRBV12-3/TRBV12-4,TRBJ2-3,TRBD1,ASSSTGVPDTQY
TRBV7-9,TRBJ2-7,TRBD2,ASSSVAGGSNEQY
TRBV15,TRBJ1-2,-,ATSRDGGVSVPSYGYT
TRBV5-1,TRBJ2-5,-,ASSWLTSRETQY
TRBV12-3/TRBV12-4,TRBJ1-1,-,ASTPTGGAGGTEAF
TRBV19,TRBJ1-1,-,ASEGSEAF
TRBV7-6,TRBJ2-3,-,ASSLLGGDTDTQY
TRBV6-2/TRBV6-3,TRBJ2-5,-,ASSNTQKTQETQY
TRBV28,TRBJ1-1,-,ASLGGGGTEAF
TRBV6-6,TRBJ2-1,-,ASTDPGLKDSSYNEQF
TRBV5-4,TRBJ1-6,TRBD1,ASSWTGFSSPLH
TRBV30,TRBJ2-5,-,ARQETQY
TRBV7-8,TRBJ2-5,-,ASSPPRGIPNWAQY
TRBV19,TRBJ2-7,-,ASSSGVDYEQY
TRBV2,TRBJ2-1,-,ASSDEQLPAQQF
TRBV6-5,TRBJ2-1,-,ASSYRASRAEQF
TRBV27,TRBJ1-1,-,ASSLIGLGTEAF
TRBV12-3/TRBV12-4,TRBJ2-7,TRBD2,ASTNSGVDEQY
TRBV4-3,TRBJ2-3,TRBD2,ASSQESGGADTQY
TRBV29-1,TRBJ1-1,-,SVHMNTEAF
TRBV12-3/TRBV12-4,TRBJ2-7,-,ASSLAGSAASSYEQY
TRBV9,TRBJ1-6,-,ASSVDNSPLH
TRBV9,TRBJ2-3,-,ASSETGVGGTDTQY
TRBV19,TRBJ2-2,-,ASSIGITGELF